This TCR beta chain was identified during a study of shared clonotypes between healthy human individuals (dated by TCRdb to between 2020 and 2021). Looking at the study overall: The cohort included three men and a couple of women between 18 and 49 years of age. For each donor, three plates each were used for CD4 naive and CD4 memory, two plates were used for CD8 naive, and one plate was used for CD8 memory. To increase sequencing depth and limit assay-specific biases, different laboratories used diverse techniques to prepare libraries and sequence TCR repertoires. Between about 0.9 and 8.9 billion PBMCs per donor were obtained by leukapheresis. To estimate repertoire size and how much clonotype sharing occurs between individuals, the study deeply sequenced the blood TCR repertoires of a handful of healthy adults. Here is what the overall study found, with its caveats: Only blood was sampled, and tissue TCR repertoires likely differ from those in blood. Rarefaction of sorted-subset datasets indicated incomplete sequencing despite the large sequencing depth. Sharing across a few donors was observed for around 4.8% of naive CD4, less than 4% of naive CD8, 2.3% of memory CD4, and approximately 0.41% of memory CD8 clonotypes. Compared with non-shared clonotypes, the clonotypes found in all four sorted-subset donors had higher generation probabilities. Because the study included only a small number of donors, the genetic and exposure-history diversity represented was limited. Pairwise subsampling led to the expectation that sequencing depth would affect the degree of clonotype sharing among donors. Estimated clonotype richness was generally larger for naive than for memory subsets.

Its CDR3 holds 12 amino acids, cysteine through phenylalanine. The DNA shown is the 36-base CDR3, in frame from base 1. Cut back by 4 bases and 3 bases, the V and J ends lie 3 bases apart. CDR1 and CDR2, per the germline V gene, are SGHTA and FQGNSA. Donors were healthy HIV-negative adults with no recently reported acute infections or vaccinations. Every donor was a Caucasian adult residing in Nashville, Tennessee, USA. Magnetic negative selection was used to enrich CD4+ T cells, after which naive cells were positively selected on CD45RA and the negative fraction became the memory subset. After blood collection by leukapheresis, PBMCs were isolated using Ficoll-Histopaque density gradient centrifugation and then cryopreserved in the vapor phase of liquid nitrogen. Analytical flow cytometry was used to check the purity and quantity of every magnetically sorted T cell population. From each sorted fraction, genomic DNA was isolated and quantified by UV absorbance on a Nanodrop 2000c.

Worth noting for this clone: Its recognized antigen is unknown. The input lacks base qualities; no much larger clone sits a single base away.

Using the deep immunoSEQ assay, multiplex PCR amplified TCR CDR3 regions from genomic DNA. Genomic DNA extracted from each cell subset was distributed evenly over all wells of several immunoSEQ 96-well plates, and each plate served as one replicate. Each replicate PCR for sorted subsets received about 0.2 ug genomic DNA, equal to 30,000 or so T cell genomes. The purified libraries were quantified using a Qubit 3.0 fluorometer, sized with a Bioanalyzer 2100, and then quantified again using the KAPA Library Quantification kit. Every immunoSEQ 96-well plate was sequenced on a dedicated single-read 150-cycle Illumina NextSeq 550 flow cell. The source study handled its data this way. The immunoSEQ output contained only junctional sequences without quality scores, so filtering could not match that applied to full-length reads. To assign V/J genes and CDR3, sequences were annotated against IMGT germline references using PyIR, a Python wrapper for IgBLAST v1.9. Reads were removed for weak V/J assignments (E-value above 1e-6), missing CDR3, stop codons, out-of-frame junctions, or ambiguous translated residues. A V3J clonotype was defined by an identical inferred V gene, J gene, and CDR3 amino acid sequence. To compute the percentage overlap between repertoires, the number of shared unique clonotypes was divided by the size of the smaller repertoire. RTK rarefaction, the Chao1 estimator, and Recon v2.1 estimates of unobserved clonotypes were used to assess repertoire richness. Generation probabilities for all TCRbeta clonotypes obtained by the gDNA method from several donors were computed using OLGA. TCRdb holds this immuneACCESS table with in-frame rearrangements only. Some clones are missing; in checked studies, unresolved V genes explain under half, and the rest has no known cause. V and J calls and clone size are as listed in that table; D and trimming were resolved from the DNA. In all, the sample holds approximately 2.1 million clones, and 90% to 95% of those were seen once. About 0.37% of the sample comes from the top ten.

The receptor's source is a man in his late teens or twenties in good health. Some clones in this sample may be carry-over from other donors' samples. The V gene is TRBV7-2 and the J gene is TRBJ2-2; the D gene cannot be named for sure. Source material: naive CD4+ T cells from PBMCs. The cell subset or site label here, explained by the study, means: CD45RA+ positively selected. The DNA sequence follows: TGTGCCAGCAGCTCCTACACCGGGGAGCTGTTTTTT. Its product reads: CASSSYTGELFF.